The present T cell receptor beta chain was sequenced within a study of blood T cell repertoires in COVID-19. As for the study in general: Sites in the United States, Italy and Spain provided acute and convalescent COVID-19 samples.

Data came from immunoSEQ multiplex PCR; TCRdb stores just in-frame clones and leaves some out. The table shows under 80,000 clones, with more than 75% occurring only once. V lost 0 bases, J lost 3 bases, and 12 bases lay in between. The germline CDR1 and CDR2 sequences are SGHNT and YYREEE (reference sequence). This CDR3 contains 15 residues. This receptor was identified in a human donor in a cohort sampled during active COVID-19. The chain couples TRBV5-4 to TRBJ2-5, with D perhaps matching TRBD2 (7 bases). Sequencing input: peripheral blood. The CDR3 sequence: CASSLAQGGEETQYF. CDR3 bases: TGTGCCAGCAGCTTGGCCCAAGGGGGGGAAGAGACCCAGTACTTC.